The sequence of this T cell receptor (beta chain) was determined in a study of early T cells in non-severe SARS-CoV-2 infection. A few counts support this clonotype. With V trimmed by 7 bases and J by 4 bases, 10 bases remained unmatched. The CDR3 is 15 residues long. Unique molecular identifiers (one per individual cDNA molecule) were attached. TCRdb ran MiXCR on the 5' RACE reads and lists one entry per CDR3 protein. The sample carries 100,000 to 120,000 distinct CDR3 sequences, roughly an eighth recorded once. This receptor was taken from an adult who was a healthcare worker with PCR-confirmed SARS-CoV-2 infection or an uninfected control (not recorded which). The chain carries TRBV12-3 or TRBV12-4 and TRBJ1-5; 7 bases map to TRBD1. The sequencing here drew on whole blood, taken at baseline. The CDR3 region has the DNA TGTGCCAGCACTGCGACAGGGTGGTTAAATCAGCCCCAGCATTTT. Translated, it gives CASTATGWLNQPQHF.